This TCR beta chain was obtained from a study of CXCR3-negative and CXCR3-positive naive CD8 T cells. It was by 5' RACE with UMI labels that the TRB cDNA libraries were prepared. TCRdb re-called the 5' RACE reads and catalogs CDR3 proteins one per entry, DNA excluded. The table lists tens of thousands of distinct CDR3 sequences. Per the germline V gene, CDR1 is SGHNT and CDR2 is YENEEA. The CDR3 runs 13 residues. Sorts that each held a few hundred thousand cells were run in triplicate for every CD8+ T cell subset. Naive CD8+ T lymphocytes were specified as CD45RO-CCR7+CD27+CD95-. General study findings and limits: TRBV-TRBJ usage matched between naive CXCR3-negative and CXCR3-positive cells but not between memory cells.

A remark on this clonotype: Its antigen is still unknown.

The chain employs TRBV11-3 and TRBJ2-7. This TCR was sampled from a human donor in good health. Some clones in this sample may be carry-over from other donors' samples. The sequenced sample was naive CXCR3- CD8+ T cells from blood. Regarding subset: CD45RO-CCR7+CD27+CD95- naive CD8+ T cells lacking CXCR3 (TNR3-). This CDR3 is CASSSDRPYEQYF.